Below are 26 T cell receptor beta chains sequenced from a single sample in a study of graft-versus-host responses after intestinal transplantation. The antigens these receptors bind are not known. The assay was immunoSEQ multiplex PCR, and TCRdb's table has in-frame clones only and misses some. The profile shows roughly 120,000 clones, 85% to 95% of them singletons. The starting material was unstimulated CD8+ T cells sorted from spleen or lymph node cells, obtained before intestinal transplant. The receptors shown here come from a human donor who received an intestinal transplant.

The gene calls are TRBV4-2 and TRBJ2-1; TRBD1 is a possible D gene (6 bases). V was shortened by 1 base and J by 3 bases, with 7 bases between the two germline ends. Germline values: CDR1 LGHNA, CDR2 YNFKEQ. The CDR3 contains 14 residues. CDR3 DNA sequence: TGTGCCAGCAGCCAAGGGGACAACTACAATGAGCAGTTCTTC. Amino acid sequence: CASSQGDNYNEQFF.

The chain carries TRBV11-2 and TRBJ2-7; D is possibly TRBD2 (6 bases). This CDR3 comprises 14 residues. The germline CDR1 and CDR2 sequences are SGHAT and FQNNGV. V gave up 10 bases and J gave up 2 bases, with 18 bases separating them. Written as DNA, the CDR3 is TGTGCCACCGGAGTGGAGGGTTTACCCTACGAGCAGTACTTC. It specifies CATGVEGLPYEQYF.

CDR3 region: CATGPFAGSGEQFF. DNA for the CDR3: TGTGCCACCGGCCCGTTTGCAGGGAGTGGTGAGCAGTTCTTC. The V call is TRBV6-5, the J call TRBJ2-1; D possibly matches TRBD1 or TRBD2 (5 bases each). V was shortened by 10 bases and J by 9 bases, with 22 bases between the two germline ends. The CDR3 contains 14 residues. The germline V gene encodes CDR1 MNHEY and CDR2 SVGAGI.

This clone was counted once. J is TRBJ2-3 and V is TRBV7-8; 10 nucleotides align to TRBD2. The V gene end was trimmed by 3 bases and the J gene end by 2 bases; junction bases not matched to a gene: 2. This CDR3 contains 15 residues. Looked up from germline, CDR1 is SGHVS and CDR2 is FQNEAQ. The CDR3 DNA follows: TGTGCCAGCAGCTTCGGGACTAGCGACACAGATACGCAGTATTTT. Translating it yields CASSFGTSDTDTQYF.

This chain links TRBV5-4 with TRBJ2-3; 9 bases are a match to TRBD2. The V gene end was trimmed by 0 bases and the J gene end by 6 bases; junction bases not matched to a gene: 5. This CDR3 is built from 15 residues. Germline V gene sequence: CDR1 SGHNT, CDR2 YYREEE (reference sequence). The CDR3: CASSLAAGGPDTQYF. The CDR3 DNA follows: TGTGCCAGCAGCTTGGCGGCGGGAGGGCCGGATACGCAGTATTTT.

This clone was seen a single time. The V and J genes are TRBV15 and TRBJ2-5; 8 nucleotides align to TRBD2. The germline V gene encodes CDR1 LNHNV and CDR2 YYDKDF (reference sequence). J was trimmed by 4 bases and V by 4 bases; bases with no gene match: 11. This CDR3 region has 16 residues. As DNA, the CDR3 is TGTGCCACCAGCAAAGAGTTGAGCGGGAGAGGAGAGACCCAGTACTTC. As protein: CATSKELSGRGETQYF.

CDR3 sequence reads: CASSLLAGIQETQYF. The CDR3 DNA sequence: TGTGCCAGCAGTTTATTAGCAGGAATCCAAGAGACCCAGTACTTC. This chain links TRBV28 with TRBJ2-5, with unresolved D. CDR3 length: 15 residues. The ends were cut back, 1 base at V and 1 base at J, with 10 bases in the middle. Germline loops: CDR1 MDHEN, CDR2 SYDVKM. Full variable domain (outside the CDR3, taken from reference TRBV28 and TRBJ2-5): DVKVTQSSRYLVKRTGEKVFLECVQDMDHENMFWYRQDPGLGLRLIYFSYDVKMKEKGDIPEGYSVSREKKERFSLILESASTNQTSMYLCASSLLAGIQETQYFGPGTRLLVL.

CDR3 bases: TGTGCCAGCAGTTCCCGCCACGCCATGAACACTGAAGCTTTCTTT. Its protein product is CASSSRHAMNTEAFF. The rearrangement uses TRBV28 and TRBJ1-1; D is uncertain. Deletions cut 4 bases from V and 0 bases from J, with 12 bases between. Germline values: CDR1 MDHEN, CDR2 SYDVKM. CDR3 size: 15 residues. Looking up the rest from reference TRBV28 and TRBJ1-1 gives the full variable domain: DVKVTQSSRYLVKRTGEKVFLECVQDMDHENMFWYRQDPGLGLRLIYFSYDVKMKEKGDIPEGYSVSREKKERFSLILESASTNQTSMYLCASSSRHAMNTEAFFGQGTRLTVV.

This clone is a singleton in its sample. The V call is TRBV18, the J call TRBJ1-5; 7 positions match TRBD1. Germline assignment: CDR1 KGHSH and CDR2 LQKENI. Trimming took 6 bases from V and 4 from J; bases not matched to a gene: 6. CDR3 length: 14 amino acids. The CDR3 loop reads CASSWTGRNQPQHF. CDR3 sequence (DNA): TGTGCCAGCTCCTGGACAGGACGAAATCAGCCCCAGCATTTT.

In DNA form, the CDR3 reads TGTGCCAGCAGTCAAGTCGGGCCCGGGAGATGGTACGAGCAGTACTTC. Amino acid sequence: CASSQVGPGRWYEQYF. The gene calls are TRBV25-1 and TRBJ2-7; perhaps TRBD2 as D (6 bases). The CDR3 runs 16 residues. In germline, CDR1 is MGHDK, CDR2 SYGVNS. The germline V and J ends were trimmed by 5 bases and 4 bases, with 21 bases remaining between them.

The chain couples TRBV19 to TRBJ2-7; the D gene is possibly TRBD2 (5 bases). CDR1 is LNHDA and CDR2 is SQIVND in the germline V gene (reference sequence). The CDR3 consists of 15 residues. The V end lost 2 bases, the J end lost 2 bases, and 13 bases lay between the germline ends. For the CDR3, the DNA is TGTGCCAGTAGTATATCGGCTAGCAGCACCTACGAGCAGTACTTC. This sequence encodes CASSISASSTYEQYF.

CDR3 in amino acids: CASSVGANVLTF. The CDR3 DNA sequence: TGTGCCAGCAGCGTAGGTGCCAACGTCCTGACTTTC. V and J are TRBV9 and TRBJ2-6, with unresolved D. This CDR3 contains 12 residues. V lost 0 bases and J 7 bases, leaving 2 bases between the germline ends. The germline V gene has CDR1 SGDLS and CDR2 YYNGEE. The full variable domain, completed using reference TRBV9 and TRBJ2-6, is DSGVTQTPKHLITATGQRVTLRCSPRSGDLSVYWYQQSLDQGLQFLIQYYNGEERAKGNILERFSAQQFPDLHSELNLSSLELGDSALYFCASSVGANVLTFGAGSRLTVL.

The CDR3 DNA is TGTGCCAGCAGTCCAGCACGGGTCCAAGCCAAAAACATTCAGTACTTC. Protein product: CASSPARVQAKNIQYF. The rearrangement links TRBV7-9 to TRBJ2-4; D unresolved. V was clipped by 6 bases and J by 0 bases, with 15 bases between them. Germline CDR1 and CDR2: SEHNR and FQNEAQ (reference sequence). This CDR3 region has 16 residues. Based on the CDR3 plus reference TRBV7-9 and TRBJ2-4, the full variable domain is DTGVSQNPRHKITKRGQNVTFRCDPISEHNRLYWYRQTLGQGPEFLTYFQNEAQLEKSRLLSDRFSAERPKGSFSTLEIQRTEQGDSAMYLCASSPARVQAKNIQYFGAGTRLSVL.

The rearrangement links TRBV6-5 to TRBJ2-1; D is uncertain. V was cut by 8 bases and J by 5 bases, with 13 bases left in between. The length of the CDR3 is 13 residues. Germline-derived CDR1 and CDR2 are MNHEY and SVGAGI. The CDR3 loop is CASSAAEHNEQFF. The CDR3 DNA is TGTGCCAGCTCGGCGGCGGAACACAATGAGCAGTTCTTC.

The genes are TRBV4-1 and TRBJ2-2; no clear D. CDR3 length equals 14 residues. With 1 base removed from V and 1 base from J, the gap between germline ends came to 4 bases. Looked up from germline, CDR1 is MGHRA and CDR2 is YSYEKL. CDR3 sequence reads: CASSQVRNTGELFF. The CDR3 DNA follows: TGCGCCAGCAGCCAAGTCCGGAACACCGGGGAGCTGTTTTTT.

Details on this clone: An end of the junction does not agree with germline; a read error may underlie this. The J gene is TRBJ1-5, the V gene TRBV2, with D perhaps TRBD1 (6 bases). Per germline, CDR1 SNHLY and CDR2 FYNNEI. This CDR3 region has 14 residues. The CDR3 reads CASSEGQPNQPQHF. The CDR3 DNA is TGTGCCAGCAGCGAAGGACAGCCAAATCAGCCCCAGCATTTT.

With regard to this clone: Other nucleotide sequences from this sample produce the same CDR3. This chain connects TRBV28 to TRBJ2-7; a possible D gene is TRBD2 (5 bases). This CDR3 region has 13 residues. The germline gives CDR1 MDHEN, CDR2 SYDVKM. The V end lost 3 bases, the J end lost 3 bases, and 9 bases lay between the germline ends. CDR3 amino acids: CASSFGENYEQYF. In nucleotides, the CDR3 is TGTGCCAGCAGTTTTGGGGAGAACTACGAGCAGTACTTC.

The chain is built from TRBV7-3 and TRBJ1-2; TRBD1 matches 7 bases. V was clipped by 5 bases and J by 8 bases; unmatched bases: 8. The germline gives CDR1 SGHTA, CDR2 FQGTGA. The CDR3 consists of 13 residues. The CDR3 DNA reads as TGTGCCAGCAGCGACACGACAGGGCGCGGCTACACCTTC. This gives the protein CASSDTTGRGYTF.

Comments on this clone: Germline and junction disagree at one end, which may indicate a read error. This chain links TRBV2 with TRBJ1-4; 7 bases match TRBD1. Germline V gene lookup returns CDR1 SNHLY and CDR2 FYNNEI. CDR3 length: 16 residues. The CDR3 nucleotides are TGTGCCAGCAGGAGGACAGGAGGGTCAACTAATGAAAAACTGCTTTTT. Protein sequence: CASRRTGGSTNEKLLF.

This clone appeared once. V usage is TRBV13 and J usage is TRBJ2-5; 16 bases map to TRBD2. The junction had 10 bases not matched to a gene; V was cut back by 5 bases and J by 7 bases. The CDR3 totals 17 residues. Germline V gene data show CDR1 as PRHDT and CDR2 as FYEKMQ (reference sequence). CDR3 in DNA: TGTGCCAGCAGCGGCGGGACTAGCGGGAGGGCCCCAGGGACCCAGTACTTC. It encodes CASSGGTSGRAPGTQYF.

This clone showed up just once. The chain employs TRBV7-9 and TRBJ2-5, with 7 bases aligning to TRBD1. J gave up 0 bases and V 4 bases, and 8 bases lay outside the gene matches. Germline V CDR1 and CDR2: SEHNR, FQNEAQ (reference sequence). This CDR3 is 16 amino acids long. Here the CDR3 reads CASSSGQELYQETQYF. The DNA of the CDR3 is TGTGCCAGCAGCTCCGGACAGGAATTGTACCAAGAGACCCAGTACTTC.

The chain combines TRBV5-6 with TRBJ1-2; 8 nucleotides match TRBD1. V lost 2 bases and J lost 6; bases outside the gene matches: 6. The CDR3 covers 14 residues. Germline CDR1 reads SGHDT; CDR2 reads YYEEEE. The CDR3 DNA is TGTGCCAGCAGCTTCCCCTCAGGGGGCAATGGCTACACCTTC. Translating gives CASSFPSGGNGYTF. Drawing the rest from reference TRBV5-6 and TRBJ1-2, the complete variable domain is DAGVTQSPTHLIKTRGQQVTLRCSPKSGHDTVSWYQQALGQGPQFIFQYYEEEERQRGNFPDRFSGHQFPNYSSELNVNALLLGDSALYLCASSFPSGGNGYTFGSGTRLTVV.

This chain links TRBV15 with TRBJ2-1; the D gene is possibly TRBD1 (5 bases). CDR1 LNHNV and CDR2 YYDKDF come from the germline V gene (reference sequence). Deletions cut 3 bases from V and 4 bases from J, with 16 bases between. The CDR3 covers 16 residues. Here the CDR3 reads CATSRSQGVGYNEQFF. Written as DNA, the CDR3 is TGTGCCACCAGCAGGTCTCAGGGTGTGGGGTACAATGAGCAGTTCTTC.

This rearrangement joins TRBV28 to TRBJ1-5; D gene uncertain. With 4 bases removed from V and 2 bases from J, the gap between germline ends came to 12 bases. The CDR3 has 15 residues. Germline CDR1 and CDR2: MDHEN and SYDVKM. CDR3 sequence reads: CASSSQAEGNQPQHF. CDR3 bases: TGTGCCAGCAGTTCTCAGGCGGAAGGCAATCAGCCCCAGCATTTT.

This clone was counted once. The gene calls are TRBV27 and TRBJ2-1; D possibly corresponds to TRBD2 (5 bases). The CDR3 consists of 13 residues. Trimming cost V 4 bases and J 5 bases, with 9 bases left between them. Germline CDR1 reads MNHEY; CDR2 reads SMNVEV (reference sequence). The CDR3 protein is CASSWVEDNEQFF. CDR3 in DNA: TGTGCCAGCAGTTGGGTGGAGGACAATGAGCAGTTCTTC.

V gene TRBV29-1 combines with J gene TRBJ2-7; the D gene is possibly TRBD1 (6 bases). Germline V gene sequence: CDR1 SQVTM, CDR2 ANQGSEA. Trimming pared 7 bases from V and 5 bases from J, leaving 21 bases between. The CDR3 consists of 14 residues. The CDR3 region has the DNA TGCAGCGGCTACCATCCAGGGGAATCCGACGAGCAGTACTTC. The encoded protein is CSGYHPGESDEQYF.